In its sample, the clone carrying this TCR beta chain was seen a few times. The antigen is undetermined. This entry comes from a study of spatial heterogeneity in lung cancer. Study in general: Detection consistently yielded more beta chains than alpha chains. General observations from the study: Tumoral mutation counts were tracked by counts of expanded intratumoral alpha and beta TCRs.

From the 5' RACE reads, TCRdb called clonotypes with MiXCR, one entry per CDR3 protein. Of around 20,000 distinct CDR3 sequences detected, under 3.5% appear once; the ten largest clones hold 7.5% to 8%. This CDR3 has 14 residues. Germline values: CDR1 MNHNY, CDR2 SVGAGI (reference sequence). With 1 base clipped from V and 7 bases from J, the junction kept 4 bases outside the gene matches. Time point indicated: sample taken at primary tumor resection. The sequencing used lung tumor tissue, collected at surgery. This sequence was found in a male donor with early-stage non-small cell lung cancer. The chain joins TRBV6-6 to TRBJ1-5, with 7 positions matching TRBD1. CDR3 protein: CASSYWSGGQPQHF. The DNA of the CDR3 is TGTGCCAGCAGTTACTGGTCAGGGGGACAGCCCCAGCATTTT.